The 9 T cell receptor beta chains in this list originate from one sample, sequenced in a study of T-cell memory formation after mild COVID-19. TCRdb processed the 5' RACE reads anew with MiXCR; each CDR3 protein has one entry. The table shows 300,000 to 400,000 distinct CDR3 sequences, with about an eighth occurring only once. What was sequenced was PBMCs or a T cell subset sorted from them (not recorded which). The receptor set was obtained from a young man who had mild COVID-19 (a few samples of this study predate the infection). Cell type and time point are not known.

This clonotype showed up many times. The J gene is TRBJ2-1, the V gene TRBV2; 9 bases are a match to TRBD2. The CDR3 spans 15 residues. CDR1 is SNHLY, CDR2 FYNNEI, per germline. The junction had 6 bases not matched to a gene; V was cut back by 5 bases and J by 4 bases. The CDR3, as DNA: TGTGCCAGCAGTCCCGGGACTAGCCGTTACAATGAGCAGTTCTTC. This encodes CASSPGTSRYNEQFF.

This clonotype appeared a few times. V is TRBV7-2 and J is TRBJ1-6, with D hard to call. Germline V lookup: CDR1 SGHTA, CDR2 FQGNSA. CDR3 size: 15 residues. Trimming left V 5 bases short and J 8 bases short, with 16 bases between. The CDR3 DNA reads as TGTGCCAGCAGCCTTGGGTGGACGGCTCATTCACCCCTCCACTTT. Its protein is CASSLGWTAHSPLHF.

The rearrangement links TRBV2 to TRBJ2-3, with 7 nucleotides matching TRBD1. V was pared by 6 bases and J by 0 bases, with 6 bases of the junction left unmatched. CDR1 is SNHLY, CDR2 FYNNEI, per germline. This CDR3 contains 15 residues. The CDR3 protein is CASRTRQGSTDTQYF. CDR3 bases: TGTGCCAGCAGAACCAGACAGGGAAGCACAGATACGCAGTATTTT. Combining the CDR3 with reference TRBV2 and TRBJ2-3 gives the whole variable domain EPEVTQTPSHQVTQMGQEVILRCVPISNHLYFYWYRQILGQKVEFLVSFYNNEISEKSEIFDDQFSVERPDGSNFTLKIRSTKLEDSAMYFCASRTRQGSTDTQYFGPGTRLTVL.

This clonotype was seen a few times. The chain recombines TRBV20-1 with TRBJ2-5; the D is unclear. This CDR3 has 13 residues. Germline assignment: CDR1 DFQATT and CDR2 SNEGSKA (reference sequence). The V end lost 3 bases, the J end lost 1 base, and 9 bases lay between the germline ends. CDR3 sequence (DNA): TGCAGTGCTAGTCACCTAAGCCAAGAGACCCAGTACTTC. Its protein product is CSASHLSQETQYF.

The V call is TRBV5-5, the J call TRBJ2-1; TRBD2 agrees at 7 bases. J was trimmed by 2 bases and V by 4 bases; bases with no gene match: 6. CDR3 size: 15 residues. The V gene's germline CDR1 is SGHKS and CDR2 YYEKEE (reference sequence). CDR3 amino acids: CASSPGTTTYNEQFF. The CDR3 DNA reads TGTGCCAGCAGCCCTGGGACTACCACCTACAATGAGCAGTTCTTC.

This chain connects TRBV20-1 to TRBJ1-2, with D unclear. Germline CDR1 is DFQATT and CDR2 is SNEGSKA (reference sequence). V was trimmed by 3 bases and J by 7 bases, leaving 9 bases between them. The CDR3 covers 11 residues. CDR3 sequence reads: CSASGGVGYTF. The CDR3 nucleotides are TGCAGTGCTAGTGGCGGGGTTGGCTACACCTTC.

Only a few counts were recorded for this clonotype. This chain's CDR3 is CSARDRRSGNTIYF. The CDR3, as DNA: TGCAGTGCGCGGGACAGGCGCTCTGGAAACACCATATATTTT. The genes are TRBV20-1 and TRBJ1-3, with 8 nucleotides matching TRBD1. V was clipped by 6 bases and J by 0 bases; unmatched bases: 4. Germline V gives CDR1 DFQATT, CDR2 SNEGSKA (reference sequence). This CDR3 comprises 14 residues.

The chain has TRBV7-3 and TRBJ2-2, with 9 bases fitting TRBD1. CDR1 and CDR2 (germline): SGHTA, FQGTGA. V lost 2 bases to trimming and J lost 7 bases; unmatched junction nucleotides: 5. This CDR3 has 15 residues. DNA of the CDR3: TGTGCCAGCAGCTTAGGGGGACAGGGAATCGGGGAGCTGTTTTTT. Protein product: CASSLGGQGIGELFF.

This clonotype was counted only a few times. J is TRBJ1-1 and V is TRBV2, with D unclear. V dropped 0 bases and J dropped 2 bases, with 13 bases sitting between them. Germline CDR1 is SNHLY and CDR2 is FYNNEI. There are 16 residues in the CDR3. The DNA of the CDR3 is TGTGCCAGCAGTGAAGCGCTTACGGGGTTAAACACTGAAGCTTTCTTT. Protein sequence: CASSEALTGLNTEAFF. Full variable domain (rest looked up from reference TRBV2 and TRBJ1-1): EPEVTQTPSHQVTQMGQEVILRCVPISNHLYFYWYRQILGQKVEFLVSFYNNEISEKSEIFDDQFSVERPDGSNFTLKIRSTKLEDSAMYFCASSEALTGLNTEAFFGQGTRLTVV.